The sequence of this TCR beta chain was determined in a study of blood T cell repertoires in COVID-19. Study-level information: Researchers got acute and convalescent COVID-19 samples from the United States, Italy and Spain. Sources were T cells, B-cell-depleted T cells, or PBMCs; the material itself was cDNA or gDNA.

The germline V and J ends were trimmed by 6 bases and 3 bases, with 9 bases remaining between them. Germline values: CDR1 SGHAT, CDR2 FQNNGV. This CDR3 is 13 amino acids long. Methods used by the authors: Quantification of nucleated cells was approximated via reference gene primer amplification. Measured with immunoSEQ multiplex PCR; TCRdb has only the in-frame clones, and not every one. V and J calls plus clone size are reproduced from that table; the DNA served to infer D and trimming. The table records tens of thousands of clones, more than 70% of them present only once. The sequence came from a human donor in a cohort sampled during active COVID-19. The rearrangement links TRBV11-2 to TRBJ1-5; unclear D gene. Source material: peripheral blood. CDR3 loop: CASREQTNQPQHF. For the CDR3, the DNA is TGTGCCAGCAGGGAACAGACCAATCAGCCCCAGCATTTT.